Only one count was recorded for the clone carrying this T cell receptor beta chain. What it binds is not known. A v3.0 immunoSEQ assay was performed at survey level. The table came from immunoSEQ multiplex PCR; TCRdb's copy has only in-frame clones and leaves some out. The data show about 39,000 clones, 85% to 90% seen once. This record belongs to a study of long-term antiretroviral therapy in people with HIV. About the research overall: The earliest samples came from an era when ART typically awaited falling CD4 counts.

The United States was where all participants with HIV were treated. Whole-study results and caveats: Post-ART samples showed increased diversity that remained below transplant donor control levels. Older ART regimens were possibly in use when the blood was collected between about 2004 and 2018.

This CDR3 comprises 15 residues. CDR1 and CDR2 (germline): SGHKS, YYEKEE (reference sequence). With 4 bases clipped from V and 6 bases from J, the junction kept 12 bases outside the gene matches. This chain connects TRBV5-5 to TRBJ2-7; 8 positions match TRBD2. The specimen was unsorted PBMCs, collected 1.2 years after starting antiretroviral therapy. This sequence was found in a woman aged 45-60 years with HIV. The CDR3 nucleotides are TGTGCCAGCAGCCCCCGGGCAGGGGCGGGGGGCGAGCAGTACTTC. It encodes CASSPRAGAGGEQYF.